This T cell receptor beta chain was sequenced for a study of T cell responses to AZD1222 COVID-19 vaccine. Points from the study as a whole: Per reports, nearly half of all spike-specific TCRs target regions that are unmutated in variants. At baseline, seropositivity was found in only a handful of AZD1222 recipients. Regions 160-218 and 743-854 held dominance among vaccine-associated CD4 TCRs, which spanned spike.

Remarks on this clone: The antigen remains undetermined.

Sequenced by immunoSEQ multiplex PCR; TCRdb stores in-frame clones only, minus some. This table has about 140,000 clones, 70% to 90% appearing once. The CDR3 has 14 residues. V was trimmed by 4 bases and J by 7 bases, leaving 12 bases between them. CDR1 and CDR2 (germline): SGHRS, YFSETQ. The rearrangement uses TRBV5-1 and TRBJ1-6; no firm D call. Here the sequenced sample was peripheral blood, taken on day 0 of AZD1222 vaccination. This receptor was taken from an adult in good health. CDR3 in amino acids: CASSPGHENSPLHF. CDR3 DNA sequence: TGCGCCAGCAGCCCGGGCCACGAGAATTCACCCCTCCACTTT.